This T cell receptor beta chain was observed in a study of PD-1 and CTLA-4 blockade in melanoma. The germline gives CDR1 LGHNT, CDR2 FRNRAP. The CDR3 runs to 12 residues. The V end was cut by 1 base, the J end by 6 bases, with 6 bases between. Sequencing was performed with immunoSEQ multiplex PCR; in TCRdb, only in-frame clones are kept and a portion is missing. The table lists 20,000 to 25,000 clones, about 91% of them singletons. The sequence derives from a human donor with melanoma. The sample consisted of CD8+ T cells from peripheral blood, taken before anti-PD-1 treatment. The J gene is TRBJ1-1, the V gene TRBV12-5; D perhaps matches TRBD1 (5 bases). The CDR3 region has the DNA TGTGCTAGTGGTTTGGGGGGGGCTGAAGCTTTCTTT. Its translation is CASGLGGAEAFF.